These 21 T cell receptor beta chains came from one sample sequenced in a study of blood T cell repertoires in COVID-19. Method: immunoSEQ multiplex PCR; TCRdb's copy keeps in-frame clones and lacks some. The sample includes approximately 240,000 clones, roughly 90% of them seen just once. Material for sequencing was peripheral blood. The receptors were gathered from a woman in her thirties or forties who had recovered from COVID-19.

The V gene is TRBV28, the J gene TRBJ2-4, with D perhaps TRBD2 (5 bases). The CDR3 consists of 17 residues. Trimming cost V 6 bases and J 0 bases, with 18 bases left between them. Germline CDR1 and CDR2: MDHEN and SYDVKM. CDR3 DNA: TGTGCCAGCAGCAGCTCCTCGCTGGCGGGAGCCAAAAACATTCAGTACTTC. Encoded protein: CASSSSSLAGAKNIQYF. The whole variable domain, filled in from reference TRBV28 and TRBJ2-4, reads DVKVTQSSRYLVKRTGEKVFLECVQDMDHENMFWYRQDPGLGLRLIYFSYDVKMKEKGDIPEGYSVSREKKERFSLILESASTNQTSMYLCASSSSSLAGAKNIQYFGAGTRLSVL.

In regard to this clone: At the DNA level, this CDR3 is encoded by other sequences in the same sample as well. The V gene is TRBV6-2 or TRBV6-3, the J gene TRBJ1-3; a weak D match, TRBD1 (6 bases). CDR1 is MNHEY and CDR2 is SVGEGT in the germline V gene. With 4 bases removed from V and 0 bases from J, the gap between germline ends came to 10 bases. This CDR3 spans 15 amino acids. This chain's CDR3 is CASSSDRLSGNTIYF. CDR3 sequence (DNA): TGTGCCAGCAGTTCAGACAGGCTCTCTGGAAACACCATATATTTT.

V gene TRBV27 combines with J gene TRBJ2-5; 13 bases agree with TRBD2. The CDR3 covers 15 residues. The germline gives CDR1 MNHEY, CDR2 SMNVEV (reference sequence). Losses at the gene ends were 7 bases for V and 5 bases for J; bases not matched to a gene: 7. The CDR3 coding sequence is TGTGCCAGCACGGGAGGACTAGCGGGAGAGGAGACCCAGTACTTC. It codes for CASTGGLAGEETQYF.

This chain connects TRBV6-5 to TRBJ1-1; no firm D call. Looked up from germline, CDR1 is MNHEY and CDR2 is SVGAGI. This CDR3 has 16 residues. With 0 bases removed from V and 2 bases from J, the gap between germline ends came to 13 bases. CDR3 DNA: TGTGCCAGCAGTTACTCTTGGAATCTAGACAACACTGAAGCTTTCTTT. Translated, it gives CASSYSWNLDNTEAFF.

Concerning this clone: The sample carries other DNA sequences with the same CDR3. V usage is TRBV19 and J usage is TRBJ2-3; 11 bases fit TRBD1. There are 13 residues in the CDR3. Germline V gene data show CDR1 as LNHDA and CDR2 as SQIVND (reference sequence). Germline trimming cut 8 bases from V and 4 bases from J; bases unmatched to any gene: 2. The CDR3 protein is CASGGQGADTQYF. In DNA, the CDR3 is TGTGCCAGTGGGGGACAGGGGGCAGATACGCAGTATTTT.

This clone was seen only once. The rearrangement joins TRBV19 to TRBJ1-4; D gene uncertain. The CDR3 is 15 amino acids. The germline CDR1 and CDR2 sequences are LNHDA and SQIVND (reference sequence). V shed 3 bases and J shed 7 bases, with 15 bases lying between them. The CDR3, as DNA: TGTGCCAGTAGTATTCCGGGGATGGGGTCTGAAAAACTGTTTTTT. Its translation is CASSIPGMGSEKLFF.

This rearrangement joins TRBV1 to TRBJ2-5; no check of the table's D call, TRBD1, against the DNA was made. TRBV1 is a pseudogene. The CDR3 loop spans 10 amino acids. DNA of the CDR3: TGCACCAGCCAGGGTCACGGAGCAGACTTC. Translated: CTSQGHGADF.

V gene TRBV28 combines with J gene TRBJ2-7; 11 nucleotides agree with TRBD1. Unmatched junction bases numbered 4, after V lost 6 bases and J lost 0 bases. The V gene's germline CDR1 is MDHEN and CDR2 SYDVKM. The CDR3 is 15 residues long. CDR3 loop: CASRGQGANSYEQYF. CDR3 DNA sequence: TGTGCCAGCAGAGGACAGGGGGCGAACTCCTACGAGCAGTACTTC.

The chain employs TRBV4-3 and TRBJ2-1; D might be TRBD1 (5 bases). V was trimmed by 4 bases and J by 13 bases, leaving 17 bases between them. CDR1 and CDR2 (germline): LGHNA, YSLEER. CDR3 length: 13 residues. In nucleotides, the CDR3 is TGCGCCAGCAGCCCCAGGGTTCCCAATGGCCAGTTCTTC. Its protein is CASSPRVPNGQFF.

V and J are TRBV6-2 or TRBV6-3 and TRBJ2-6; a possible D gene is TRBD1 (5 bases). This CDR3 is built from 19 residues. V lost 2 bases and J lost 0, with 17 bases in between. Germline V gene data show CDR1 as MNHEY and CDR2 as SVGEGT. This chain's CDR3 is CASSYPEGRAYSGANVLTF. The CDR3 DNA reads TGTGCCAGCAGTTACCCGGAAGGCAGGGCATACTCTGGGGCCAACGTCCTGACTTTC.

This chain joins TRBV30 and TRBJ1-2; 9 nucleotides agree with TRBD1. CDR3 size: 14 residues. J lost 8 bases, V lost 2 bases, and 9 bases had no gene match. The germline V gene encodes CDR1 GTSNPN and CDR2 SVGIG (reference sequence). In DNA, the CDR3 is TGTGCCTGGAGTTCCCGGACAGGGGAATTAGGCTACACCTTC. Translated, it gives CAWSSRTGELGYTF.

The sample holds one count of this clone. CDR3: CASIPGNTRYNEQFF. The CDR3 DNA follows: TGTGCCAGCATCCCGGGGAATACGCGGTACAATGAGCAGTTCTTC. This rearrangement joins TRBV2 to TRBJ2-1; D perhaps matches TRBD2 (5 bases). The germline V gene has CDR1 SNHLY and CDR2 FYNNEI. The CDR3 covers 15 residues. V dropped 7 bases and J dropped 4 bases, with 17 bases sitting between them.

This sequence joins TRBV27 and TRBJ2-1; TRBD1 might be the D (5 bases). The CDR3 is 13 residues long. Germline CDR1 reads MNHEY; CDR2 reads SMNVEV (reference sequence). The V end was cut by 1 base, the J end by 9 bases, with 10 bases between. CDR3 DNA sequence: TGTGCCAGCAGTTTATGGGGCTCTGGTGAGCAGTTCTTC. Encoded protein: CASSLWGSGEQFF.

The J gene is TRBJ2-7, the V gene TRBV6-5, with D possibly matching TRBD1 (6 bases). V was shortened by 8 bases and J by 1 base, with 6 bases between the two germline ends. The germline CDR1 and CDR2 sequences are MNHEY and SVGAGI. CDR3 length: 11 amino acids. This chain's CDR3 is CASGQSYEQYF. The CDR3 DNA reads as TGTGCCAGCGGACAGTCCTACGAGCAGTACTTC.

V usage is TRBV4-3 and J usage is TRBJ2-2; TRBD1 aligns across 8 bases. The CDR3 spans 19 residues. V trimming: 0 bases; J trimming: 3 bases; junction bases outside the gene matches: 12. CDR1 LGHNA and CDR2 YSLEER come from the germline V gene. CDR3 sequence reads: CASSQERAGGRVYTGELFF. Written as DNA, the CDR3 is TGCGCCAGCAGCCAAGAAAGGGCAGGGGGCCGGGTATACACCGGGGAGCTGTTTTTT.

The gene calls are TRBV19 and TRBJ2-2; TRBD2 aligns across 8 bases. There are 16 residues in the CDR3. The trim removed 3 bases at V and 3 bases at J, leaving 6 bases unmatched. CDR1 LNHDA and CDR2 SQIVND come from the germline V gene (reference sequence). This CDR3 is CASSIVAGGDTGELFF. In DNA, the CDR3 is TGTGCCAGTAGTATCGTGGCGGGGGGTGACACCGGGGAGCTGTTTTTT.

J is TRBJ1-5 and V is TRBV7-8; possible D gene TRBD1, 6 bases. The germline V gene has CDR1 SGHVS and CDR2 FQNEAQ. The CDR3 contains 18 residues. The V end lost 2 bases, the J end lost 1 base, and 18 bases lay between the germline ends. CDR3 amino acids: CASSLSFRGGWSNQPQHF. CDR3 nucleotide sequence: TGTGCCAGCAGCTTATCATTCAGGGGCGGGTGGAGCAATCAGCCCCAGCATTTT.

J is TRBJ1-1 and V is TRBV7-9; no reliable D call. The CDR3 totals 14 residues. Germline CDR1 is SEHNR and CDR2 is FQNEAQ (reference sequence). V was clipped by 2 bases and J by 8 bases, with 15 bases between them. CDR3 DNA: TGTGCCAGCAGCTTAACGTGGCCCCACAGAGAAGCTTTCTTT. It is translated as CASSLTWPHREAFF.

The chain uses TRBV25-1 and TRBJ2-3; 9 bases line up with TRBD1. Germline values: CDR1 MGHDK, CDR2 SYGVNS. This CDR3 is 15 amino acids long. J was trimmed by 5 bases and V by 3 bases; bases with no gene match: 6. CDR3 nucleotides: TGTGCCAGCAGTGATCCGGACAGGGGAGTAGATACGCAGTATTTT. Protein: CASSDPDRGVDTQYF.

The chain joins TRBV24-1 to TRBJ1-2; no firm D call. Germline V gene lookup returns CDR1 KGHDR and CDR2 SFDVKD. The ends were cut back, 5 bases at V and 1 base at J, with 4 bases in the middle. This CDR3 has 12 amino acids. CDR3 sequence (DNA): TGTGCCACCAGTGCGGGTAACTATGGCTACACCTTC. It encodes CATSAGNYGYTF.

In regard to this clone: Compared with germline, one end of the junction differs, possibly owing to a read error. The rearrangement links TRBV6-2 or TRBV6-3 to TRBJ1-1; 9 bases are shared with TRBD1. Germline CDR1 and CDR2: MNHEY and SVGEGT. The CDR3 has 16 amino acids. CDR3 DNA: TGTGCCAGCAGTTTTGGGGACAGGGTAGTGAAAACTGAAGCTTTCTTT. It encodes CASSFGDRVVKTEAFF.